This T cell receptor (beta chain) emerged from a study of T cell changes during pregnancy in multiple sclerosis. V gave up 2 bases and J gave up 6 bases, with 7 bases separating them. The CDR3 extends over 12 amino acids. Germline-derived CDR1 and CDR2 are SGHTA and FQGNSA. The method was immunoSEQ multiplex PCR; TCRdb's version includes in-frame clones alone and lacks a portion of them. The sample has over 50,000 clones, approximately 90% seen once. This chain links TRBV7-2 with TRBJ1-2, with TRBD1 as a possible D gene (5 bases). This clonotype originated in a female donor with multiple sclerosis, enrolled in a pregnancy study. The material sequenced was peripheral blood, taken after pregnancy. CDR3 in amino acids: CASSLWGDGYTF. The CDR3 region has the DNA TGTGCCAGCAGCTTATGGGGGGATGGCTACACCTTC.